A selection of T cell receptor beta chains follows, all from one sample in a study of blood T cell repertoires in COVID-19. The method was immunoSEQ multiplex PCR; TCRdb's version includes in-frame clones alone and lacks a portion of them. The data contain about 370,000 clones, roughly 90% of them singletons. The material sequenced was peripheral blood. The receptors were gathered from a woman aged 30 to 39 with COVID-19, enrolled during active disease. Each CDR3 is given with its conserved first and last residue. A D gene is named only where the DNA matches it firmly. The listing skips clone size in some rows; elsewhere it reads once, few, many or a size class.

j_gene,d_gene,v_gene,abundance,CDR3nt,CDR3aa
TRBJ1-1,.,TRBV19,.,TGTGCCAGTAGTAAAGACATCATGAACACTGAAGCTTTCTTT,CASSKDIMNTEAFF
TRBJ1-6,TRBD1,TRBV5-8,.,TGTGCCAGCAGTTGGGAAGCCGGGACAGGGGCCGGCTCCTATAATTCACCCCTCCACTTT,CASSWEAGTGAGSYNSPLHF
TRBJ2-3,TRBD2,TRBV20-1,.,TGCAGTGCTAGTTGGGCGGGGGGGCCAACAGATACGCAGTATTTT,CSASWAGGPTDTQYF
TRBJ1-5,.,TRBV20-1,few,TGCAGTGCTAGTGCAGGGCGTCAAAAGCCCCAGCATTTT,CSASAGRQKPQHF
TRBJ2-5,.,TRBV2,.,TGTGCCAGCAGTGAAGCCCCCCCCGGCGGGGACCAAGAGACCCAGTACTTC,CASSEAPPGGDQETQYF
TRBJ2-7,.,TRBV2,.,TGTGCCAGCAGTGAATGGAGATCGGGGAGCTCCTACGAGCAGTACTTC,CASSEWRSGSSYEQYF
TRBJ1-5,TRBD1,TRBV4-2,few,TGTGCCAGCAGCCAAGATCAGGACAGGGGGCGTCAGCCCCAGCATTTT,CASSQDQDRGRQPQHF
TRBJ1-6,.,TRBV6-5,once,TGTGCCAGCAGTTACTCATGGGAGTCACCCCTCCACTTT,CASSYSWESPLHF
TRBJ2-6,.,TRBV9,.,TGTGCCAGCAGCGTAGGTCCCGCGGCTGGGGCCAACGTCCTGACTTTC,CASSVGPAAGANVLTF
TRBJ2-3,.,TRBV7-2,.,TGTGCCAGCAGCTTTAACCAAAGGGGGGATACGCAGTATTTT,CASSFNQRGDTQYF
TRBJ1-2,.,TRBV21-1,once,TGTGCCAGCAGCAAAGCTCGGGGGGACAGGGAACTCTATGGCTACACCTTC,CASSKARGDRELYGYTF
TRBJ1-2,TRBD1,TRBV7-8,.,TGTGCCAGCAGCTGGAGACAGGGCGGCGGCTATGGCTACACCTTC,CASSWRQGGGYGYTF
TRBJ1-5,.,TRBV7-8,.,TGTGCCAGCAGCCCTGCGGTTGGCAGCACCCGTTTGAGCAATCAGCCCCAGCATTTT,CASSPAVGSTRLSNQPQHF
TRBJ2-5,TRBD2,TRBV2,.,TGTGCCAGCAGTTCTCCCTTAGCGGGGGCCAGTGAGACCCAGTACTTC,CASSSPLAGASETQYF
TRBJ2-7,.,TRBV6-1,once,TGTGCCAGCAGTGAAAACAGGGTTAACGAGCAGTACTTC,CASSENRVNEQYF
TRBJ1-1,TRBD1,TRBV11-3,.,TGTGCCAGCAGCTTATCTGAGACAGGGTTTACCGAAGCTTTCTTT,CASSLSETGFTEAFF
TRBJ1-4,.,TRBV19,once,TGTGCCAGTAGTATAACCGGGGATGAAAAACTGTTTTTT,CASSITGDEKLFF
TRBJ1-3,.,TRBV18,.,TGTGCCAGCTCACCAGAGGATTACTCTGGAAACACCATATATTTT,CASSPEDYSGNTIYF
TRBJ1-3,TRBD1,TRBV6-5,.,TGTGCCAGCAGCCAGGGACAGACTCATGGAAACACCATATATTTT,CASSQGQTHGNTIYF
TRBJ2-3,.,TRBV30,.,TGTGCCTGGAGTTTCAGGAGCACAGATACGCAGTATTTT,CAWSFRSTDTQYF
TRBJ1-2,TRBD1,TRBV28,.,TGTGCCAGCAGTCGACCGACAGGGACCTATGGCTACACCTTC,CASSRPTGTYGYTF
TRBJ2-1,.,TRBV7-8,.,TGTGCCAGCAGCTTAGGGAGGTCCGGTGAGCAGTTCTTC,CASSLGRSGEQFF
TRBJ2-5,.,TRBV3-1/TRBV3-2,.,TGTGCCAGCAGCCAAAGGGGGTCAGAGACCCAGTACTTC,CASSQRGSETQYF
TRBJ2-1,TRBD2,TRBV10-3,.,TGTGCCATCAGTCTACTAGCGGATGAGCAGTTCTTC,CAISLLADEQFF
TRBJ2-7,TRBD2,TRBV7-8,.,TGTGCCAGCAGCAGGGGACTAGCGGGGGGCGGGTCGGACGAGCAGTACTTC,CASSRGLAGGGSDEQYF
TRBJ1-1,.,TRBV7-2,.,TGTGCCAGCAGCTTAGCCACAGGGTTGAACACTGAAGCTTTCTTT,CASSLATGLNTEAFF
TRBJ1-6,TRBD1,TRBV6-5,.,TGTGCCAGCAGTTACGACAAAAGACAGGGTTCACCCCTCCACTTT,CASSYDKRQGSPLHF
TRBJ1-2,.,TRBV18,.,TGTGCCAGCTCACGGGGTGCGGGTCTGGATGGCTACACCTTC,CASSRGAGLDGYTF
TRBJ1-2,TRBD1,TRBV4-2,.,TGTGCCAGCAGCCGAGAGTTACAGGGGGCCGGTGGCTACACCTTC,CASSRELQGAGGYTF
TRBJ2-5,.,TRBV27,.,TGTGCCAGCAGTTTAAACTTGAACCAAGAGACCCAGTACTTC,CASSLNLNQETQYF
TRBJ1-2,.,TRBV7-9,.,TGTGCCAGCAGCTTAGACCTATATGGCTACACCTTC,CASSLDLYGYTF
TRBJ1-3,TRBD1,TRBV10-3,.,TGTGCCATCACCGGGACAGGCAACTCTGGAAACACCATATATTTT,CAITGTGNSGNTIYF
TRBJ1-1,TRBD1,TRBV18,few,TGTGCCAGCTCTCCACAGGGGGACACTGAAGCTTTCTTT,CASSPQGDTEAFF
TRBJ2-3,TRBD1,TRBV27,.,TGTGCCAGCGAGGGGACAGGGGGCGTAGGGACGCAGTATTTT,CASEGTGGVGTQYF
TRBJ2-5,.,TRBV9,.,TGTGCCAGCAGCCGAGATCGGCGGGGTGAAGAGACCCAGTACTTC,CASSRDRRGEETQYF
TRBJ1-6,.,TRBV7-6,.,TGTGCCAGCAGCCGTGACAGCAATTTACAACCACCCCTCCACTTT,CASSRDSNLQPPLHF
TRBJ1-1,TRBD1,TRBV19,.,TGTGCCAGTAGTATGACAAACTTCGGGACAGGGGGCCTGGACACTGAAGCTTTCTTT,CASSMTNFGTGGLDTEAFF
TRBJ1-6,.,TRBV27,.,TGTGCCAGCAGTCTGGGGGGAAATTCACCCCTCCACTTT,CASSLGGNSPLHF
TRBJ1-3,TRBD1,TRBV5-1,.,TGCGCCAGCAGTAGGGACAGGGAGTCTGGAAACACCATATATTTT,CASSRDRESGNTIYF
TRBJ1-5,TRBD1,TRBV4-1,.,TGCGCCAGCAGCTCCCGGGACAGTAATCAGCCCCAGCATTTT,CASSSRDSNQPQHF
TRBJ2-1,.,TRBV7-2,.,TGTGCCAGCAGCTTAGCGGCTAGTCTTGAGCAGTTCTTC,CASSLAASLEQFF
TRBJ1-4,.,TRBV5-1,.,TGCGCCAGCAGCTTGGGGACAGCCGATGAAAAACTGTTTTTT,CASSLGTADEKLFF
TRBJ1-1,.,TRBV7-2,.,TGTGCCAGCAGGTTTAGTGGGGGCGTAATCACTGAAGCTTTCTTT,CASRFSGGVITEAFF
TRBJ2-1,TRBD2,TRBV9,.,TGTGCCAGCAGCTCTTCCGGGACTAGCGTTAATGAGCAGTTCTTC,CASSSSGTSVNEQFF
TRBJ1-4,TRBD1,TRBV18,.,TGTGCCAGCTCACCACCAAGGGGGCTCGGTGAAAAACTGTTTTTT,CASSPPRGLGEKLFF
TRBJ1-1,.,TRBV7-9,.,TGTGCCAGCAGCTTATTTGGTTCGAGTCCGGGGGGCGTTGAAGCTTTCTTT,CASSLFGSSPGGVEAFF
TRBJ2-5,.,TRBV6-5,.,TGTGCCAGCAGTTACTCGGAACGAGGGACCCAGTACTTC,CASSYSERGTQYF
TRBJ2-3,.,TRBV5-6,.,TGTGCCAGCAGCCGATCTAGCATGGCAGATACGCAGTATTTT,CASSRSSMADTQYF
TRBJ1-1,.,TRBV19,.,TGTGCCAGTAGTATACAGGGTGAAGGTACTGAAGCTTTCTTT,CASSIQGEGTEAFF
TRBJ2-7,.,TRBV7-9,.,TGTGCCAGCGGACAATACGAGCAGTACTTC,CASGQYEQYF
TRBJ2-3,TRBD2,TRBV6-2/TRBV6-3,.,TGTGCCAGCAGCCCACGGACTAGTCTGGGAGATACGCAGTATTTT,CASSPRTSLGDTQYF
TRBJ2-1,.,TRBV28,.,TGTGCCAGCAGCGGACTCTTCTCCTACAATGAGCAGTTCTTC,CASSGLFSYNEQFF
TRBJ2-2,TRBD2,TRBV2,.,TGTGCCAGCAGTGAGGGCAACGCGGGAGGGTTGAACACCGGGGAGCTGTTTTTT,CASSEGNAGGLNTGELFF
TRBJ2-7,TRBD1,TRBV5-4,.,TGTGCCAGCAGCTTGGAAAGGGGGCGGGCCTACGAGCAGTACTTC,CASSLERGRAYEQYF
TRBJ1-1,.,TRBV28,few,TGTGCCAGCAAGCTAACAGCGGCGAGGGCTTTCTTT,CASKLTAARAFF
TRBJ2-5,.,TRBV5-5,.,TGTGCCAGCAGCTGGGTTGGGCTAGCCGGGACCCAGTACTTC,CASSWVGLAGTQYF